This entry concerns a single T cell receptor beta chain. Deep was the level at which the assay was run. TCRdb's table, derived via immunoSEQ multiplex PCR, lists solely in-frame clones and lacks some. The profile covers hundreds of thousands of clones, with roughly 95% appearing a single time and 0.05% to 0.07% taken by the ten largest. From CD4+ cells came CD45RA+ naive and CD45RA-negative memory subsets. These data belong to a study of shared clonotypes between healthy human individuals. Study-level information: The cohort comprised a couple of women and a few men. Their ages spanned 18 to 49 years.

The J segment lost 4 bases and the V segment lost 4 bases, leaving 11 bases of the junction unmatched. Germline CDR1 is MDHEN and CDR2 is SYDVKM. The length of the CDR3 is 17 residues. The sequencing input was naive CD4+ T cells sorted from blood. Subset denoted: CD45RA+ positively selected. The J gene is TRBJ2-1, the V gene TRBV28, with 9 bases lining up with TRBD2. This receptor was identified in a woman aged 30 to 39 in good health. The chain's CDR3 is CASSSLASGTSYNEQFF. CDR3 nucleotide sequence: TGTGCCAGCAGTTCTCTTGCTAGCGGGACCTCATACAATGAGCAGTTCTTC.